The source of this T cell receptor beta chain is a study of radiation and T cells in renal cell carcinoma. Study in general: Nephrectomy followed 15 Gy stereotactic body radiation by 4 weeks. Study-wide results and caveats: From baseline, blood top tumor clonotypes peaked at 2 weeks post-radiation. Without pretreatment biopsies, baseline tumor clonotype presence was undetermined.

Remarks on this clone: Its antigen is not known.

Repertoires were generated with immunoSEQ multiplex PCR, while TCRdb's copy carries only in-frame clones and drops some. Of about 140,000 clones listed, roughly 80% were seen once; the top ten hold around a quarter. This CDR3 contains 11 residues. V gave up 4 bases and J gave up 7 bases, with 10 bases separating them. CDR1 is SQVTM and CDR2 is ANQGSEA in the germline V gene. Time point meaning: baseline pretreatment blood. Stated treatment: 15 Gy SBRT to primary tumor, nephrectomy 4 weeks later. The rearrangement joins TRBV29-1 to TRBJ1-1, with D unresolved. The source of this sequence is a woman between 50 and 59 years old with renal cell carcinoma. The starting material was blood, obtained from a patient whose treatment included radiotherapy and nephrectomy. CDR3 DNA sequence: TGCAGCGTTGTTCGGCTTGGTGAAGCTTTCTTT. The encoded protein is CSVVRLGEAFF.